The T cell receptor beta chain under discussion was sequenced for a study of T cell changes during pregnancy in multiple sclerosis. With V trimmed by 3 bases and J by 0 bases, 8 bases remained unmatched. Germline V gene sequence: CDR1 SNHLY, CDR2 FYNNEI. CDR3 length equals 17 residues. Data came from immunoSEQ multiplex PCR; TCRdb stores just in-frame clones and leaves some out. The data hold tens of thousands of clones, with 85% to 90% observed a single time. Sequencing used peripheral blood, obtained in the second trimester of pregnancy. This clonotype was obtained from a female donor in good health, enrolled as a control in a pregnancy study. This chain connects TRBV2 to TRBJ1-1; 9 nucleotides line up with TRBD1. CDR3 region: CASSDYGTGRVNTEAFF. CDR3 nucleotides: TGTGCCAGCAGTGACTACGGGACAGGGAGGGTGAACACTGAAGCTTTCTTT.